The 3 T cell receptor beta chains below come from one sample, sequenced in a study of cytomegalovirus exposure and HLA in healthy donors (dated by TCRdb to 2017 to 2019). The library was built by means of the immunoSEQ multiplex PCR assay. For the multiplex PCR, a mixture combining 60 forward primers for TCR Vbeta segments and 13 reverse primers for TCR Jbeta segments was used. Held by TCRdb, this immuneACCESS table contains in-frame sequences only and omits some clones. Under half of the omission traces to an unresolved V gene where checked; the cause of the rest is unknown. The table for this sample lists roughly 170,000 clones; 80% of them were counted only once. 0.5% to 0.8% of the sample is taken by the ten largest. Sequenced sample: PBMCs. The receptors derive from a boy between 10 and 17 years old in good health and CMV-seronegative.

The gene calls are TRBV18 and TRBJ2-5; TRBD1 matches 7 bases. The V segment lost 5 bases and the J segment 2 bases; nucleotides outside the gene matches: 8. This CDR3 has 15 residues. Germline-derived CDR1 and CDR2 are KGHSH and LQKENI. DNA for the CDR3: TGTGCCAGCTCAGGAACAGGGGTGGATCAAGAGACCCAGTACTTC. This gives the protein CASSGTGVDQETQYF.

The rearrangement uses TRBV9 and TRBJ2-1, with TRBD2 matching 10 bases. Germline CDR1 is SGDLS and CDR2 is YYNGEE. V shed 2 bases and J 9 bases; nucleotides not matched to a gene: 17. The CDR3 runs to 18 residues. CDR3 protein: CASSVKIAGGPTLSEQFF. CDR3 bases: TGTGCCAGCAGCGTGAAGATAGCGGGAGGTCCCACGTTGAGTGAGCAGTTCTTC.

The rearrangement links TRBV15 to TRBJ2-3, with 11 bases aligning to TRBD1. Germline-derived CDR1 and CDR2 are LNHNV and YYDKDF (reference sequence). The V gene end was trimmed by 5 bases and the J gene end by 4 bases; junction bases not matched to a gene: 5. There are 15 residues in the CDR3. CDR3 residues: CATSRRTGGPDTQYF. The DNA for the CDR3 is TGTGCCACCAGCCGTCGGACAGGGGGCCCAGATACGCAGTATTTT.